Each of the 27 T cell receptor beta chains below was sequenced from the same sample in a study of CD8 T cells in ankylosing spondylitis. One entry per CDR3 protein results from TCRdb running MiXCR on the 5' RACE reads. This table has 250,000 to 400,000 distinct CDR3 sequences, around a tenth appearing once. What was sequenced was blood, either unsorted or a sorted T cell fraction (not recorded which). These receptors were collected from a female donor with ankylosing spondylitis or in good health (not recorded which).

This clonotype was observed a few times. V and J are TRBV11-2 and TRBJ2-4; 12 bases line up with TRBD1. This CDR3 region has 20 residues. V lost 8 bases to trimming and J lost 7 bases; unmatched junction nucleotides: 24. Germline-derived CDR1 and CDR2 are SGHAT and FQNNGV. This chain's CDR3 is CASLSLGTGTGGRGRNIQYF. DNA for the CDR3: TGTGCCAGCCTTTCCCTAGGGACCGGGACAGGGGGCAGAGGGAGGAACATTCAGTACTTC.

This clonotype was recorded many times. This sequence joins TRBV20-1 and TRBJ1-2, with D perhaps TRBD1 (6 bases). Germline CDR1 is DFQATT and CDR2 is SNEGSKA (reference sequence). The CDR3 contains 15 residues. Trimming removed 3 bases from V and 3 bases from J, with 17 bases in between. CDR3 nucleotide sequence: TGCAGTGCTAGTACTACTCAGGACAGCGACTATGGCTACACCTTC. It yields the protein CSASTTQDSDYGYTF.

This clonotype came up many times. The rearrangement uses TRBV4-1 and TRBJ1-4, with D unclear. The germline V gene has CDR1 MGHRA and CDR2 YSYEKL. The CDR3 extends over 13 amino acids. The V end lost 1 base, the J end lost 8 bases, and 8 bases lay between the germline ends. CDR3 in amino acids: CASSQAPREKLFF. The CDR3 region has the DNA TGCGCCAGCAGCCAAGCCCCTAGGGAAAAACTGTTTTTT.

This clonotype appeared a few times. The CDR3 DNA is TGCAGTGCTAGCGGCAGTCTCGCCGGTGGCTACACCTTC. This gives the protein CSASGSLAGGYTF. The V call is TRBV20-1, the J call TRBJ1-2; no clear D. With 3 bases removed from V and 7 bases from J, the gap between germline ends came to 15 bases. CDR3 length: 13 residues. Germline V CDR1 and CDR2: DFQATT, SNEGSKA (reference sequence).

This clonotype has a count of ten or more. The chain carries TRBV20-1 and TRBJ2-1; TRBD2 agrees at 7 bases. The CDR3 is made up of 14 amino acids. Germline V lookup: CDR1 DFQATT, CDR2 SNEGSKA (reference sequence). The V segment lost 5 bases and the J segment 1 base; nucleotides outside the gene matches: 5. This chain's CDR3 is CSAGWGGSYNEQFF. For the CDR3, the DNA is TGCAGTGCTGGGTGGGGGGGGTCCTACAATGAGCAGTTCTTC.

The table lists this clonotype with a few counts. The gene calls are TRBV28 and TRBJ2-1, with 9 bases fitting TRBD2. The germline V gene encodes CDR1 MDHEN and CDR2 SYDVKM. The CDR3 totals 15 residues. The ends lost 7 bases at V and 0 bases at J; junction bases unmatched: 4. CDR3 loop: CASMGGGASYNEQFF. The CDR3 DNA reads TGTGCCAGCATGGGCGGGGGGGCCTCCTACAATGAGCAGTTCTTC.

This sequence joins TRBV28 and TRBJ2-2, with 9 bases that match TRBD1. Trimming took 8 bases from V and 6 from J; bases not matched to a gene: 10. CDR1 is MDHEN, CDR2 SYDVKM, per germline. The CDR3 has 15 amino acids. For the CDR3, the DNA is TGTGCCAGCCAATTCCGGGACAGGGACGCCGGGGAGCTGTTTTTT. This encodes CASQFRDRDAGELFF.

This clonotype has ten or more counts. J is TRBJ1-5 and V is TRBV6-5; D might be TRBD1 (6 bases). The CDR3 runs to 14 residues. The germline V gene encodes CDR1 MNHEY and CDR2 SVGAGI. V dropped 0 bases and J dropped 4 bases, with 7 bases sitting between them. CDR3 DNA sequence: TGTGCCAGCAGTTACTCCGACAGGAATCAGCCCCAGCATTTT. It yields the protein CASSYSDRNQPQHF.

This clonotype has a handful of counts. The chain combines TRBV20-1 with TRBJ2-3; D is possibly TRBD1 (6 bases). The germline V gene has CDR1 DFQATT and CDR2 SNEGSKA (reference sequence). The germline V and J ends were trimmed by 3 bases and 7 bases, with 17 bases remaining between them. The CDR3 is 14 residues long. The CDR3 loop reads CSARLGHPGNTQYF. CDR3 bases: TGCAGTGCTAGGCTGGGACACCCCGGGAATACGCAGTATTTT.

This clonotype showed up just a few times. The rearrangement uses TRBV6-4 and TRBJ2-7; 7 nucleotides agree with TRBD1. Germline V lookup: CDR1 MRHNA, CDR2 SNTAGT. The CDR3 sequence is 20 residues long. The junction had 22 bases not matched to a gene; V was cut back by 0 bases and J by 5 bases. The CDR3 region has the DNA TGTGCCAGCAGTGACTCGGGGCCTGTGAGGGACAGTGCATTTCGGGACGAGCAGTACTTC. This codes for CASSDSGPVRDSAFRDEQYF.

This clonotype is a singleton in its sample. The gene calls are TRBV7-6 and TRBJ2-1, with D possibly matching TRBD2 (7 bases). The CDR3 runs to 19 residues. Trimming took 1 base from V and 0 from J, leaving 19 bases between them. Germline-derived CDR1 and CDR2 are SGHVS and FNYEAQ. CDR3 bases: TGTGCCAGCAGCTTAGGTGGGGCACGGGGGGCGGCCTCCTACAATGAGCAGTTCTTC. Translated, it gives CASSLGGARGAASYNEQFF.

There are many counts of this clonotype. The chain couples TRBV29-1 to TRBJ2-1; D is perhaps TRBD1 or TRBD2 (6 bases each). The V gene lost 4 bases and the J gene lost 2 bases, with 15 bases spanning the gap. There are 15 residues in the CDR3. The germline gives CDR1 SQVTM, CDR2 ANQGSEA. CDR3 DNA: TGCAGCGTTGGACAAGGGGGGACAACCTACAATGAGCAGTTCTTC. Its protein is CSVGQGGTTYNEQFF.

This clonotype was seen more than once but under ten times. The V and J genes are TRBV7-9 and TRBJ2-7, with D uncertain. CDR1 is SEHNR, CDR2 FQNEAQ, per germline (reference sequence). The CDR3 length is 12 residues. Trimming pared 5 bases from V and 2 bases from J, leaving 7 bases between. The CDR3 region is CASSPATYEQYF. The CDR3 DNA reads as TGTGCCAGCAGCCCCGCGACCTACGAGCAGTACTTC.

Many counts were recorded for this clonotype. The chain is built from TRBV11-2 and TRBJ2-7, with 11 bases matching TRBD2. The germline V gene has CDR1 SGHAT and CDR2 FQNNGV. There are 14 residues in the CDR3. Trimming took 5 bases from V and 3 from J; bases not matched to a gene: 3. DNA for the CDR3: TGTGCCAGCAGCAAACTAGCGGGAGTCTACGAGCAGTACTTC. As protein: CASSKLAGVYEQYF. Full variable domain (rest looked up from reference TRBV11-2 and TRBJ2-7): EAGVAQSPRYKIIEKRQSVAFWCNPISGHATLYWYQQILGQGPKLLIQFQNNGVVDDSQLPKDRFSAERLKGVDSTLKIQPAKLEDSAVYLCASSKLAGVYEQYFGPGTRLTVT.

V usage is TRBV5-1 and J usage is TRBJ2-5, with TRBD1 matching 8 bases. J gave up 2 bases and V 4 bases, and 7 bases lay outside the gene matches. The germline gives CDR1 SGHRS, CDR2 YFSETQ. CDR3 length: 15 amino acids. CDR3 sequence reads: CASSDGTGLQETQYF. CDR3 nucleotides: TGCGCCAGCAGCGACGGGACAGGCCTACAAGAGACCCAGTACTTC.

The chain links TRBV20-1 to TRBJ2-7, with 8 positions matching TRBD2. V was clipped by 0 bases and J by 5 bases; unmatched bases: 6. The CDR3 is made up of 14 amino acids. Germline-derived CDR1 and CDR2 are DFQATT and SNEGSKA (reference sequence). CDR3: CSARDSAGGNEQYF. CDR3 nucleotide sequence: TGCAGTGCTAGAGATTCGGCGGGGGGCAACGAGCAGTACTTC.

This clonotype was seen a few times. This CDR3 is CASSLGRRYGYTF. In DNA, the CDR3 is TGTGCCAGCAGCTTAGGACGCCGCTATGGCTACACCTTC. This sequence joins TRBV7-9 and TRBJ1-2; D remains unclear. The CDR3 sequence is 13 residues long. Germline lookup yields CDR1 SEHNR and CDR2 FQNEAQ (reference sequence). Trimming stripped 1 base from V and 4 bases from J, with 7 bases between.

The chain couples TRBV20-1 to TRBJ2-7, with TRBD1 identical over 7 bases. The CDR3 contains 13 residues. Trimming took 5 bases from V and 5 from J; bases not matched to a gene: 9. The germline gives CDR1 DFQATT, CDR2 SNEGSKA (reference sequence). CDR3 residues: CSAGLIQGNEQYF. The CDR3 DNA reads as TGCAGTGCTGGATTGATACAGGGGAACGAGCAGTACTTC.

This clonotype has ten or more counts. The chain is built from TRBV5-1 and TRBJ2-2, with D possibly matching TRBD2 (6 bases). The CDR3 loop spans 15 amino acids. The V gene's germline CDR1 is SGHRS and CDR2 YFSETQ. Trimming removed 4 bases at V and 2 bases at J, with 12 bases between. The CDR3 DNA follows: TGCGCCAGCAGCATTCGGACTACTAACACCGGGGAGCTGTTTTTT. This gives the protein CASSIRTTNTGELFF.

This clonotype was counted many times. This sequence joins TRBV20-1 and TRBJ2-5, with D perhaps TRBD2 (6 bases). Per the germline V gene, CDR1 is DFQATT and CDR2 is SNEGSKA (reference sequence). Trimming cost V 3 bases and J 5 bases, with 19 bases left between them. This CDR3 comprises 15 residues. CDR3 nucleotide sequence: TGCAGTGCTAGCCTAGCGCCCGGAGGTTTGGAGACCCAGTACTTC. It codes for CSASLAPGGLETQYF.

The chain combines TRBV20-1 with TRBJ2-3; D is possibly TRBD1 or TRBD2 (5 bases each). The V end lost 3 bases, the J end lost 1 base, and 11 bases lay between the germline ends. The V gene's germline CDR1 is DFQATT and CDR2 SNEGSKA (reference sequence). This CDR3 has 14 amino acids. CDR3 sequence reads: CSASRERGTDTQYF. The CDR3 DNA reads as TGCAGTGCTAGCAGGGAGAGGGGCACAGATACGCAGTATTTT.

This clonotype was counted at least ten times. V gene TRBV21-1 combines with J gene TRBJ2-7; TRBD1 is taken as the D call from the table, unchecked against the DNA. TRBV21-1 is labeled a pseudogene. CDR3 length: 14 residues. CDR3 sequence: CASSKLLGDGEQYF. The CDR3 coding sequence is TGTGCCAGCAGCAAGCTTCTCGGGGACGGCGAGCAGTACTTC.

Worth noting for this clonotype: This may come from a read error, since a much larger clone is one base off. The V and J genes are TRBV12-3 or TRBV12-4 and TRBJ2-1, with D possibly matching TRBD2 (6 bases). V lost 6 bases and J lost 1, with 13 bases in between. The length of the CDR3 is 15 residues. The CDR3 loop is CASSPRLDSYNEQFF. DNA for the CDR3: TGTGCCAGCAGCCCTCGACTAGATTCCTACAATGAGCAGTTCTTC.

At least ten counts were recorded for this clonotype. The chain employs TRBV12-3 or TRBV12-4 and TRBJ2-2; D uncertain. CDR3 length: 16 amino acids. Trimming cost V 1 base and J 3 bases, with 12 bases left between them. CDR3 sequence reads: CASSLVGAGDTGELFF. CDR3 in DNA: TGTGCCAGCAGTTTAGTTGGCGCAGGAGACACCGGGGAGCTGTTTTTT.

The chain combines TRBV3-1 with TRBJ2-1, with D hard to call. V dropped 1 base and J dropped 3 bases, with 13 bases sitting between them. Germline lookup yields CDR1 LGHDT and CDR2 YNNKEL (reference sequence). The CDR3 totals 16 residues. The CDR3 bases are TGTGCCAGCAGCCAAGTACATCCCCCGAGCTACAATGAGCAGTTCTTC. Translated, it gives CASSQVHPPSYNEQFF.

This clonotype was detected ten times or more. V gene TRBV20-1 combines with J gene TRBJ1-6; a possible D gene is TRBD1 (5 bases). The CDR3 has 13 amino acids. V was trimmed by 3 bases and J by 8 bases, leaving 11 bases between them. Germline lookup yields CDR1 DFQATT and CDR2 SNEGSKA (reference sequence). DNA for the CDR3: TGCAGTGCTAGTAAGGGACCTGATTCACCCCTCCACTTT. Translating gives CSASKGPDSPLHF.

This clonotype has more than one count but fewer than ten. Here the CDR3 reads CSAVFSGGWEPQHF. CDR3 DNA sequence: TGCAGTGCCGTTTTCTCAGGGGGCTGGGAGCCCCAGCATTTT. V is TRBV20-1 and J is TRBJ1-5, with 8 bases lining up with TRBD1. V was pared by 6 bases and J by 8 bases, with 12 bases of the junction left unmatched. Germline loops: CDR1 DFQATT, CDR2 SNEGSKA (reference sequence). CDR3 length: 14 amino acids.